Listed below are T cell receptor beta chains from one sample, sequenced in a study of cytomegalovirus exposure and HLA in healthy donors. Repertoires were generated with immunoSEQ multiplex PCR, while TCRdb's copy carries only in-frame clones and drops some. Found here are 100,000 to 150,000 clones, around 94% of them singletons; the top ten hold less than 1.5%. The sample was PBMCs. Receptor source: a woman aged 18-29 years in good health and CMV-seronegative. CDR3s include the opening cysteine and the closing phenylalanine or tryptophan. D genes are given only for firm matches. Expanded clones are given a class, and other clones once, few, many or no size at all.

d_call: -
cdr3_length: 13
j_call: TRBJ2-7
clone_size: -
v_call: TRBV7-7
cdr3_nt: TGTGCTAGCAGCGAAGCCAGGGGCTACGAGCAGTACTTC
cdr3_aa: CASSEARGYEQYF

d_call: -
cdr3_length: 12
j_call: TRBJ1-4
clone_size: -
v_call: TRBV7-9
cdr3_nt: TGTGCCAGCAGCAGGACAGTTGAAAAACTGTTTTTT
cdr3_aa: CASSRTVEKLFF

d_call: TRBD1
cdr3_length: 15
j_call: TRBJ1-1
clone_size: -
v_call: TRBV19
cdr3_nt: TGTGCCAGTAGTGAGGACAGGGGGCAACGCGCTGAAGCTTTCTTT
cdr3_aa: CASSEDRGQRAEAFF

d_call: -
cdr3_length: 13
j_call: TRBJ1-5
clone_size: -
v_call: TRBV28
cdr3_nt: TGTGCCAGCATTCGGACAGGCAATCAGCCCCAGCATTTT
cdr3_aa: CASIRTGNQPQHF

d_call: TRBD2
cdr3_length: 15
j_call: TRBJ2-5
clone_size: -
v_call: TRBV10-2
cdr3_nt: TGCGCCAGCAGGCGGGGGGGAGGGGATTATGAGACCCAGTACTTC
cdr3_aa: CASRRGGGDYETQYF

d_call: -
cdr3_length: 12
j_call: TRBJ1-2
clone_size: -
v_call: TRBV30
cdr3_nt: TGTGCCTGGAGTGGACAGTACTATGGCTACACCTTC
cdr3_aa: CAWSGQYYGYTF

d_call: -
cdr3_length: 14
j_call: TRBJ2-7
clone_size: -
v_call: TRBV7-2
cdr3_nt: TGTGCCAGCAGCTTAGGGGCGCGCTCCTACGAGCAGTACTTC
cdr3_aa: CASSLGARSYEQYF

d_call: TRBD1
cdr3_length: 16
j_call: TRBJ1-3
clone_size: -
v_call: TRBV9
cdr3_nt: TGTGCCAGCAGCGCCTTCCCCCGGGACAGCGGAAACACCATATATTTT
cdr3_aa: CASSAFPRDSGNTIYF

d_call: -
cdr3_length: 14
j_call: TRBJ1-5
clone_size: -
v_call: TRBV6-1
cdr3_nt: TGTGCCAGCAGGCCGGAGTATAGCAATCAGCCCCAGCATTTT
cdr3_aa: CASRPEYSNQPQHF

d_call: TRBD1
cdr3_length: 15
j_call: TRBJ2-5
clone_size: -
v_call: TRBV29-1
cdr3_nt: TGCAGCGGAGAGAATTTTAGGGGGCCTGGGGAGACCCAGTACTTC
cdr3_aa: CSGENFRGPGETQYF

d_call: -
cdr3_length: 15
j_call: TRBJ1-2
clone_size: -
v_call: TRBV11-1
cdr3_nt: TGTGCCAGCAGCCCAGAAGGACAGAATAACTATGGCTACACCTTC
cdr3_aa: CASSPEGQNNYGYTF

d_call: -
cdr3_length: 11
j_call: TRBJ1-1
clone_size: -
v_call: TRBV6-5
cdr3_nt: TGTGCCAGCAGTTATGGAGGAGAAGCTTTCTTT
cdr3_aa: CASSYGGEAFF

d_call: TRBD2
cdr3_length: 16
j_call: TRBJ2-2
clone_size: -
v_call: TRBV5-1
cdr3_nt: TGCGCCAGCAGCTTGGGTCGGGGGGATTACACCGGGGAGCTGTTTTTT
cdr3_aa: CASSLGRGDYTGELFF

d_call: TRBD1
cdr3_length: 17
j_call: TRBJ2-3
clone_size: once
v_call: TRBV5-6
cdr3_nt: TGTGCCAGCAGCTCCCCGGACAGGACCAAGAATCCAGATACGCAGTATTTT
cdr3_aa: CASSSPDRTKNPDTQYF

d_call: TRBD1
cdr3_length: 15
j_call: TRBJ2-1
clone_size: -
v_call: TRBV2
cdr3_nt: TGTGCCAGCAGTGTGACAGGGTTCTCCTACAATGAGCAGTTCTTC
cdr3_aa: CASSVTGFSYNEQFF

d_call: -
cdr3_length: 12
j_call: TRBJ2-1
clone_size: -
v_call: TRBV11-1
cdr3_nt: TGTGCCAGCAGCGGGTCCGGACTGGAGCAGTTCTTC
cdr3_aa: CASSGSGLEQFF

d_call: -
cdr3_length: 11
j_call: TRBJ1-4
clone_size: -
v_call: TRBV6-5
cdr3_nt: TGTGCCAGCAGTTACCGTGAAAAACTGTTTTTT
cdr3_aa: CASSYREKLFF

d_call: TRBD1
cdr3_length: 16
j_call: TRBJ1-2
clone_size: -
v_call: TRBV7-2
cdr3_nt: TGTGCCAGCAGCTTAGCGCCGGGACAGCAGGGTGGTGGCTACACCTTC
cdr3_aa: CASSLAPGQQGGGYTF

d_call: -
cdr3_length: 16
j_call: TRBJ1-4
clone_size: -
v_call: TRBV5-4
cdr3_nt: TGTGCCAGCAGCTTGAGACACAGACAATATAATGAAAAACTGTTTTTT
cdr3_aa: CASSLRHRQYNEKLFF

d_call: -
cdr3_length: 14
j_call: TRBJ1-3
clone_size: -
v_call: TRBV10-2
cdr3_nt: TGCGCCAGCACCCTGGGGGGTGACGGAAACACCATATATTTT
cdr3_aa: CASTLGGDGNTIYF

d_call: -
cdr3_length: 16
j_call: TRBJ2-7
clone_size: -
v_call: TRBV6-5
cdr3_nt: TGTGCCAGCAGTTTGCTGGACGGAGGGGTCCCCTACGAGCAGTACTTC
cdr3_aa: CASSLLDGGVPYEQYF

d_call: -
cdr3_length: 13
j_call: TRBJ2-3
clone_size: -
v_call: TRBV28
cdr3_nt: TGTGCCAGCAGTTATAAATCCACAGATACGCAGTATTTT
cdr3_aa: CASSYKSTDTQYF

d_call: -
cdr3_length: 14
j_call: TRBJ1-2
clone_size: -
v_call: TRBV6-1
cdr3_nt: TGTGCCAGCAGTGAATCAGGCAGGGACTATGGCTACACCTTC
cdr3_aa: CASSESGRDYGYTF

d_call: TRBD1
cdr3_length: 16
j_call: TRBJ1-2
clone_size: -
v_call: TRBV6-5
cdr3_nt: TGTGCCAGCAGTTCCCTAATGCTACAGGGGGCTTATGGCTACACCTTC
cdr3_aa: CASSSLMLQGAYGYTF

d_call: -
cdr3_length: 12
j_call: TRBJ2-1
clone_size: -
v_call: TRBV6-6
cdr3_nt: TGTGCCAGCAGTTACAACGCAGGGGCGCAGTTCTTC
cdr3_aa: CASSYNAGAQFF

d_call: -
cdr3_length: 14
j_call: TRBJ2-3
clone_size: -
v_call: TRBV6-5
cdr3_nt: TGTGCCAGCAGTTTACAGGGTAGTACAGATACGCAGTATTTT
cdr3_aa: CASSLQGSTDTQYF

d_call: -
cdr3_length: 14
j_call: TRBJ2-2
clone_size: -
v_call: TRBV19
cdr3_nt: TGTGCCAGTACCACCAGGGTGAACACCGGGGAGCTGTTTTTT
cdr3_aa: CASTTRVNTGELFF

d_call: -
cdr3_length: 16
j_call: TRBJ2-1
clone_size: -
v_call: TRBV9
cdr3_nt: TGTGCCAGCAGCGTAGTGGGACTGGGTCCTGGGAATGAGCAGTTCTTC
cdr3_aa: CASSVVGLGPGNEQFF

d_call: TRBD1
cdr3_length: 15
j_call: TRBJ1-5
clone_size: -
v_call: TRBV28
cdr3_nt: TGTGCCAGCAGCCAAAGGGACAGGGGTAATCAGCCCCAGCATTTT
cdr3_aa: CASSQRDRGNQPQHF

d_call: -
cdr3_length: 14
j_call: TRBJ1-1
clone_size: -
v_call: TRBV6-1
cdr3_nt: TGTGCCAGCAGTGAACGGGGGGTGAACACTGAAGCTTTCTTT
cdr3_aa: CASSERGVNTEAFF

d_call: TRBD1
cdr3_length: 14
j_call: TRBJ1-1
clone_size: once
v_call: TRBV7-9
cdr3_nt: TGTGCCAGCAGCGGGCGGACAGGGGTCACTGAAGCTTTCTTT
cdr3_aa: CASSGRTGVTEAFF

d_call: -
cdr3_length: 15
j_call: TRBJ2-1
clone_size: -
v_call: TRBV5-6
cdr3_nt: TGTGCCAGCAGCTTTAAAAACCCAGGGCGCAATGAGCAGTTCTTC
cdr3_aa: CASSFKNPGRNEQFF

d_call: TRBD1
cdr3_length: 14
j_call: TRBJ1-1
clone_size: -
v_call: TRBV2
cdr3_nt: TGTGCCAGCAATCCGACAGGGGTAGGCACTGAAGCTTTCTTT
cdr3_aa: CASNPTGVGTEAFF

d_call: -
cdr3_length: 16
j_call: TRBJ2-4
clone_size: -
v_call: TRBV5-4
cdr3_nt: TGTGCCAGCAGCCACGACAGTGACCTAGCCAAAAACATTCAGTACTTC
cdr3_aa: CASSHDSDLAKNIQYF

d_call: -
cdr3_length: 15
j_call: TRBJ2-7
clone_size: -
v_call: TRBV5-4
cdr3_nt: TGTGCCAGCAGCTTGGGTGGCGGGCGGAACCACGAGCAGTACTTC
cdr3_aa: CASSLGGGRNHEQYF

d_call: TRBD1
cdr3_length: 15
j_call: TRBJ2-5
clone_size: -
v_call: TRBV6-5
cdr3_nt: TGTGCCAGCAGTTACAGGGGGCCAACTCAAGAGACCCAGTACTTC
cdr3_aa: CASSYRGPTQETQYF

d_call: TRBD1
cdr3_length: 14
j_call: TRBJ1-2
clone_size: -
v_call: TRBV27
cdr3_nt: TGTGCCAGCAGCCCCGGGACAGTTAACTATGGCTACACCTTC
cdr3_aa: CASSPGTVNYGYTF

d_call: -
cdr3_length: 17
j_call: TRBJ1-3
clone_size: -
v_call: TRBV5-1
cdr3_nt: TGCGCCAGCAGCCTCGGGCCCCCAGGGACTTCGGGAAACACCATATATTTT
cdr3_aa: CASSLGPPGTSGNTIYF

d_call: -
cdr3_length: 16
j_call: TRBJ2-1
clone_size: -
v_call: TRBV7-9
cdr3_nt: TGTGCCAGCAGCTTAGCTCCAGCCGACATGGCCAATGAGCAGTTCTTC
cdr3_aa: CASSLAPADMANEQFF

d_call: TRBD2
cdr3_length: 16
j_call: TRBJ2-3
clone_size: -
v_call: TRBV6-1
cdr3_nt: TGTGCCAGCAGTGAAGCCCACGGGGGGGCAACAGATACGCAGTATTTT
cdr3_aa: CASSEAHGGATDTQYF

d_call: -
cdr3_length: 16
j_call: TRBJ2-4
clone_size: -
v_call: TRBV6-5
cdr3_nt: TGTGCCAGCAGTTACTCGAAATCGGTAGCCAAAAACATTCAGTACTTC
cdr3_aa: CASSYSKSVAKNIQYF

d_call: TRBD2
cdr3_length: 14
j_call: TRBJ2-7
clone_size: -
v_call: TRBV6-1
cdr3_nt: TGTGCCGTGACCCGGGCGGGGGATCTATACGAGCAGTACTTC
cdr3_aa: CAVTRAGDLYEQYF

d_call: TRBD1
cdr3_length: 18
j_call: TRBJ2-7
clone_size: once
v_call: TRBV2
cdr3_nt: TGTGCCAGCCAAGATCGGGGACAGGGTCCACCCCGCTCCTACGAGCAGTACTTC
cdr3_aa: CASQDRGQGPPRSYEQYF

d_call: TRBD1
cdr3_length: 15
j_call: TRBJ1-6
clone_size: -
v_call: TRBV5-1
cdr3_nt: TGCGCCAGCAGCTCGGGACAGGGGGAAGGGTCACCCCTCCACTTT
cdr3_aa: CASSSGQGEGSPLHF

d_call: TRBD2
cdr3_length: 14
j_call: TRBJ2-7
clone_size: few
v_call: TRBV19
cdr3_nt: TGTGCCAGTAACCTAGCGGACAAACCCTACGAGCAGTACTTC
cdr3_aa: CASNLADKPYEQYF

d_call: TRBD1
cdr3_length: 17
j_call: TRBJ1-6
clone_size: -
v_call: TRBV18
cdr3_nt: TGTGCCAGCTCACCACTGGAACCGGGACAGTTAAATTCACCCCTCCACTTT
cdr3_aa: CASSPLEPGQLNSPLHF

d_call: TRBD1
cdr3_length: 16
j_call: TRBJ1-4
clone_size: once
v_call: TRBV4-1
cdr3_nt: TGCGCCAGCAGCCATGGGGACAGGAGGGGAGAGGGAAAACTGTTTTTT
cdr3_aa: CASSHGDRRGEGKLFF

d_call: -
cdr3_length: 15
j_call: TRBJ1-1
clone_size: -
v_call: TRBV28
cdr3_nt: TGTGCCAGCAGTTTATTGGTACAGGGGAACACTGAAGCTTTCTTT
cdr3_aa: CASSLLVQGNTEAFF

d_call: -
cdr3_length: 15
j_call: TRBJ1-1
clone_size: -
v_call: TRBV19
cdr3_nt: TGTGCCAGTAGTATAGGAAGAGGCAGTTACACTGAAGCTTTCTTT
cdr3_aa: CASSIGRGSYTEAFF

d_call: -
cdr3_length: 15
j_call: TRBJ1-5
clone_size: once
v_call: TRBV5-6
cdr3_nt: TGTGCCAGCAGCTTCCGACAGGCTAACAATCAGCCCCAGCATTTT
cdr3_aa: CASSFRQANNQPQHF

d_call: -
cdr3_length: 15
j_call: TRBJ2-3
clone_size: -
v_call: TRBV30
cdr3_nt: TGTGCCTGGAGTGGAGGCCTCGATAGCACAGATACGCAGTATTTT
cdr3_aa: CAWSGGLDSTDTQYF

d_call: -
cdr3_length: 14
j_call: TRBJ2-1
clone_size: -
v_call: TRBV2
cdr3_nt: TGTGCCAGCAGTGGCACTGGCTCCTACAATGAGCAGTTCTTC
cdr3_aa: CASSGTGSYNEQFF